Presented here are 26 T cell receptor beta chains from one specimen sequenced in a study of early T cells in non-severe SARS-CoV-2 infection. TCRdb called the 5' RACE reads again in MiXCR, with one record for every CDR3 protein. The sample records tens of thousands of distinct CDR3 sequences, 5% to 6.5% being singletons. The sample here was whole blood, taken at baseline. The receptor source for this set is an adult who was a healthcare worker with PCR-confirmed SARS-CoV-2 infection or an uninfected control (not recorded which).

This clonotype has at least ten counts. CDR3 loop: CASSYDGRARGEQFF. The DNA of the CDR3 is TGTGCCAGCAGTTATGACGGGAGGGCCCGGGGTGAGCAGTTCTTC. V usage is TRBV6-2 or TRBV6-3 and J usage is TRBJ2-1, with 8 bases fitting TRBD2. Germline V gene lookup returns CDR1 MNHEY and CDR2 SVGEGT. This CDR3 has 15 amino acids. The V and J ends lost 3 bases and 9 bases, in that order; junction bases with no gene match: 10.

This clonotype came up many times. The chain carries TRBV5-3 and TRBJ2-7, with TRBD1 identical over 10 bases. TRBV5-3 is assigned to the ORF class and has an uncertain function. V was pared by 4 bases and J by 2 bases, with 12 bases of the junction left unmatched. This CDR3 comprises 17 residues. CDR3 sequence: CARSLGSGQGVPYEQYV. The DNA for the CDR3 is TGTGCCAGAAGCCTGGGCAGCGGACAGGGGGTCCCCTACGAGCAGTACGTC.

This clonotype was seen many times. The V gene is TRBV19, the J gene TRBJ2-7, with 14 bases fitting TRBD2. After removal of 3 bases from V and 5 bases from J, the junction contained 3 bases not matched to a gene. CDR3 length: 15 amino acids. Germline values: CDR1 LNHDA, CDR2 SQIVND (reference sequence). This CDR3 reads CASSIGLAGGHEQYF. CDR3 bases: TGTGCCAGTAGTATCGGACTAGCGGGAGGCCACGAGCAGTACTTC.

This clonotype was seen repeatedly, ten times or more. The chain links TRBV7-2 to TRBJ2-7; D uncertain. Trimming took off 3 bases at V and 5 bases at J, with 17 bases between the two ends. The CDR3 spans 15 residues. Per the germline V gene, CDR1 is SGHTA and CDR2 is FQGNSA. CDR3 in amino acids: CASSLLKAEYHEQYF. DNA of the CDR3: TGTGCCAGCAGCTTGCTGAAGGCAGAGTACCACGAGCAGTACTTC.

DNA for the CDR3: TGTGCCAGCACTTCAGCGTCCAATGAGCAGTTCTTC. Translated, it gives CASTSASNEQFF. The gene calls are TRBV7-9 and TRBJ2-1; D not resolved. Trimming removed 7 bases at V and 6 bases at J, with 10 bases between. The CDR3 is made up of 12 amino acids. The germline CDR1 and CDR2 sequences are SEHNR and FQNEAQ (reference sequence).

In its sample, this clonotype was seen a few times. The chain links TRBV6-5 to TRBJ2-1, with 12 bases matching TRBD2. V shed 6 bases and J 0 bases; nucleotides not matched to a gene: 9. This CDR3 comprises 18 residues. Germline V lookup: CDR1 MNHEY, CDR2 SVGAGI. The CDR3 loop reads CASSRGLAGWSSYNEQFF. In DNA form, the CDR3 reads TGTGCCAGCAGCAGGGGACTAGCGGGTTGGTCCTCCTACAATGAGCAGTTCTTC.

The chain couples TRBV5-6 to TRBJ1-5; possible D gene TRBD1, 6 bases. The CDR3 is 15 amino acids. Trimming stripped 4 bases from V and 4 bases from J, with 15 bases between. Per the germline V gene, CDR1 is SGHDT and CDR2 is YYEEEE. CDR3 protein: CASSLGQIPNQPQHF. CDR3 coding DNA: TGTGCCAGCAGCCTAGGACAGATCCCAAATCAGCCCCAGCATTTT.

This clonotype was detected many times. This chain joins TRBV28 and TRBJ2-7, with 7 bases that match TRBD2. The CDR3 is 14 residues long. With 4 bases clipped from V and 11 bases from J, the junction kept 14 bases outside the gene matches. The V gene's germline CDR1 is MDHEN and CDR2 SYDVKM. CDR3 sequence: CASSSGFGTTLEYV. The CDR3 coding sequence is TGTGCCAGCAGTTCGGGATTCGGGACTACCTTGGAGTACGTC.

At least ten counts were recorded for this clonotype. J is TRBJ2-3 and V is TRBV2, with a possible D match to TRBD2 (5 bases). Germline CDR1 is SNHLY and CDR2 is FYNNEI. The CDR3 contains 17 residues. The V gene lost 6 bases and the J gene lost 1 base, with 20 bases spanning the gap. For the CDR3, the DNA is TGTGCCAGCAGACCCACAAGCGGACGCGAACGCACAGATACGCAGTATTTT. It codes for CASRPTSGRERTDTQYF.

This clonotype was observed many times. CDR3: CASSLFLGASSGNTIYF. For the CDR3, the DNA is TGTGCCAGCAGCCTGTTTCTAGGGGCTTCCTCTGGAAACACCATATATTTT. V and J are TRBV6-1 and TRBJ1-3; D is possibly TRBD1 (5 bases). Trimming took 6 bases from V and 0 from J, leaving 18 bases between them. Germline CDR1 is MNHNS and CDR2 is SASEGT. The CDR3 length is 17 residues.

This clonotype was seen only a few times. The chain carries TRBV12-3 or TRBV12-4 and TRBJ2-1; 9 bases are shared with TRBD2. V shed 3 bases and J 0 bases; nucleotides not matched to a gene: 3. This CDR3 is 16 amino acids long. The CDR3 nucleotides are TGTGCCAGCAGTTTCGCTAGCGGGGTCTCCTACAATGAGCAGTTCTTC. Its translation: CASSFASGVSYNEQFF.

This clonotype was seen more than once but under ten times. The gene calls are TRBV20-1 and TRBJ1-6, with 11 nucleotides matching TRBD1. CDR1 and CDR2 (germline): DFQATT, SNEGSKA (reference sequence). V lost 5 bases and J lost 9; bases outside the gene matches: 9. The CDR3 length is 15 residues. Here the CDR3 reads CSAADRTGGSSPLHF. CDR3 coding DNA: TGCAGTGCTGCAGACCGGACAGGGGGCAGTTCACCCCTCCACTTT.

This clonotype appeared many times. This chain links TRBV28 with TRBJ2-7, with D unclear. This CDR3 region has 14 residues. Germline loops: CDR1 MDHEN, CDR2 SYDVKM. Trimming took off 5 bases at V and 3 bases at J, with 14 bases between the two ends. The DNA of the CDR3 is TGTGCCAGCAGTCCCGGAACAACCTTCTACGAGCAGTACTTC. Residues: CASSPGTTFYEQYF.

This clonotype has a count of ten or more. V is TRBV19 and J is TRBJ1-5; TRBD1 agrees at 7 bases. Trimming cost V 9 bases and J 4 bases; bases outside gene matches: 6. In germline, CDR1 is LNHDA, CDR2 SQIVND (reference sequence). This CDR3 contains 13 residues. The CDR3: CASIDRENQPQHF. CDR3 nucleotide sequence: TGTGCCAGCATCGACAGGGAAAATCAGCCCCAGCATTTT.

The V call is TRBV4-3, the J call TRBJ1-1; 7 positions agree with TRBD1. Germline trimming cut 0 bases from V and 4 bases from J; bases unmatched to any gene: 5. In germline, CDR1 is LGHNA, CDR2 YSLEER. The CDR3 length is 15 residues. The chain's CDR3 is CASSQEDREGTEAFF. CDR3 nucleotides: TGCGCCAGCAGCCAAGAAGACAGGGAAGGCACTGAAGCTTTCTTT.

This clonotype came up many times. The chain employs TRBV30 and TRBJ2-7, with 10 bases lining up with TRBD2. The CDR3 sequence is 11 residues long. Germline values: CDR1 GTSNPN, CDR2 SVGIG (reference sequence). J was trimmed by 12 bases and V by 8 bases; bases with no gene match: 10. The CDR3 nucleotides read TGTGCCACCCGGCTAGCGGGAGTCGGGTACGTC. Protein: CATRLAGVGYV.

Many counts were recorded for this clonotype. V is TRBV28 and J is TRBJ2-7, with D possibly called TRBD1 or TRBD2 (5 bases each). The V end was cut by 3 bases, the J end by 5 bases, with 17 bases between. Per germline, CDR1 MDHEN and CDR2 SYDVKM. The CDR3 is made up of 15 amino acids. In DNA, the CDR3 is TGTGCCAGCAGTTTTGACCAGAGGGGTAACCACGAGCAGTACTTC. Protein: CASSFDQRGNHEQYF.

This clonotype was counted between two and nine times. This chain links TRBV30 with TRBJ1-3; 8 bases fit TRBD1. The CDR3 length is 14 residues. Germline V gene lookup returns CDR1 GTSNPN and CDR2 SVGIG (reference sequence). V lost 2 bases and J lost 9; bases outside the gene matches: 9. CDR3 amino acids: CAWSSGQAPFTIYF. As DNA, the CDR3 is TGTGCCTGGAGTTCGGGACAGGCCCCATTCACCATATATTTT.

This clonotype was seen ten or more times. The rearrangement links TRBV30 to TRBJ2-2, with D hard to call. This CDR3 has 14 amino acids. Germline-derived CDR1 and CDR2 are GTSNPN and SVGIG (reference sequence). CDR3 loop: CALNSRVNTGELFF. As DNA, the CDR3 is TGTGCGCTTAATTCTCGGGTAAACACCGGGGAGCTGTTTTTT.

This clonotype was seen at least ten times. This chain links TRBV18 with TRBJ2-5, with TRBD1 matching 8 bases. J gave up 6 bases and V 6 bases, and 15 bases lay outside the gene matches. Germline V gene lookup returns CDR1 KGHSH and CDR2 LQKENI. The CDR3 is made up of 16 amino acids. CDR3 bases: TGTGCCAGCTCGCTCCGGCAGGGGGCAACCCCCAAGACCCAGTACTTC. Its protein is CASSLRQGATPKTQYF. Based on the CDR3 plus reference TRBV18 and TRBJ2-5, the full variable domain is NAGVMQNPRHLVRRRGQEARLRCSPMKGHSHVYWYRQLPEEGLKFMVYLQKENIIDESGMPKERFSAEFPKEGPSILRIQQVVRGDSAAYFCASSLRQGATPKTQYFGPGTRLLVL.

Concerning this clonotype itself: A much larger clone sits a single nucleotide away, making a read error possible. The J gene is TRBJ2-3, the V gene TRBV11-3; weak D call: TRBD1 (6 bases). The CDR3 has 14 amino acids. CDR1 is SGHNT, CDR2 YENEEA, per germline. The CDR3 DNA follows: TGTGTCAGCAGCCAACAGGGTCACACAGATACGCAGTATTTT. Protein sequence: CVSSQQGHTDTQYF.

This clonotype was counted only a few times. One end of the junction is discordant with germline, which a read error may explain. This chain uses TRBV9 with TRBJ2-2, with D unresolved. This CDR3 comprises 15 residues. CDR1 is SGDLS and CDR2 is YYNGEE in the germline V gene. CDR3 bases: TGTGTCAGCAGCGTTGTCCAGCGAGCCTCCGGGGAGCTGTTTTTT. Translating gives CVSSVVQRASGELFF. Together with reference TRBV9 and TRBJ2-2, the CDR3 gives the full variable domain: DSGVTQTPKHLITATGQRVTLRCSPRSGDLSVYWYQQSLDQGLQFLIQYYNGEERAKGNILERFSAQQFPDLHSELNLSSLELGDSALYFCVSSVVQRASGELFFGEGSRLTVL.

The chain joins TRBV5-6 to TRBJ1-1; 7 bases line up with TRBD1. Unmatched junction bases numbered 9, after V lost 2 bases and J lost 8 bases. Germline CDR1 is SGHDT and CDR2 is YYEEEE. The CDR3 is made up of 14 amino acids. CDR3 region: CASSFVNNRGEAFF. Written as DNA, the CDR3 is TGTGCCAGCAGCTTCGTTAACAACAGGGGAGAAGCTTTCTTT.

By sample fraction, this clonotype is medium-sized (0.01 to 0.1%). The chain uses TRBV6-1 and TRBJ2-7, with TRBD2 as a possible D gene (6 bases). Deletions cut 4 bases from V and 0 bases from J, with 10 bases between. CDR1 is MNHNS and CDR2 is SASEGT in the germline V gene. CDR3 size: 14 residues. The DNA of the CDR3 is TGTGCCAGCAGTGCGGACGGGAGCTCCTACGAGCAGTACGTC. It codes for CASSADGSSYEQYV.

This clonotype is termed medium-sized. The J gene is TRBJ2-3, the V gene TRBV4-3; no clear D gene. From germline, CDR1 is LGHNA and CDR2 YSLEER. V lost 0 bases and J lost 6, with 7 bases in between. The CDR3 spans 13 residues. The CDR3 sequence: CASSQDRVDTQYF. The DNA for the CDR3 is TGCGCCAGCAGCCAAGATCGAGTGGATACGCAGTATTTT.

In its sample, this clonotype was seen many times. The CDR3: CSARVSGIWTDTQYF. The DNA for the CDR3 is TGCAGTGCTAGAGTTAGCGGGATTTGGACAGATACGCAGTATTTT. The chain is built from TRBV20-1 and TRBJ2-3; 8 nucleotides align to TRBD2. V shed 1 base and J 3 bases; nucleotides not matched to a gene: 6. Germline loops: CDR1 DFQATT, CDR2 SNEGSKA (reference sequence). This CDR3 is 15 amino acids long.